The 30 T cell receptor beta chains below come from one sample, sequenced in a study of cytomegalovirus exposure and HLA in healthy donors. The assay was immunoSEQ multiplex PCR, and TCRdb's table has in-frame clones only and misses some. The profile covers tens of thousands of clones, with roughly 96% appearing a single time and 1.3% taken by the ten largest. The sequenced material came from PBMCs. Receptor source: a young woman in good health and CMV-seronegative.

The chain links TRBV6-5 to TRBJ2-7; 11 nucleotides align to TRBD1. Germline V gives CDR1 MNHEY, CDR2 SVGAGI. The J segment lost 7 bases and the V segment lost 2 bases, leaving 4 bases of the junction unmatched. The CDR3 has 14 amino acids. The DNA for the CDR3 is TGTGCCAGCAGTTACGGACAGGGGGCCCGAGAGCAGTACTTC. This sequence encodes CASSYGQGAREQYF.

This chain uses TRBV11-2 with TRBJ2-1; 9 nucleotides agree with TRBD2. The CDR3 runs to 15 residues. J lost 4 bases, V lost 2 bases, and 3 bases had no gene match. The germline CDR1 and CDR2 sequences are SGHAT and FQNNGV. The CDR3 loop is CASSLLAGIYNEQFF. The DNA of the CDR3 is TGTGCCAGCAGCTTACTAGCGGGGATATACAATGAGCAGTTCTTC.

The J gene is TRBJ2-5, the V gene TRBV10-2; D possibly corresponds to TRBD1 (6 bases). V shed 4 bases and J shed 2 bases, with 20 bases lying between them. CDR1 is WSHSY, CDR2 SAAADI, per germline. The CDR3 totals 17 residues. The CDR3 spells CASSGETWTETQETQYF. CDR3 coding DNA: TGCGCCAGCAGTGGAGAAACCTGGACAGAGACTCAAGAGACCCAGTACTTC.

Here the CDR3 DNA reads TGTGCCAGCACCATTAGGGCAGGGGAGGAGACCCAGTACTTC. Translated: CASTIRAGEETQYF. The rearrangement links TRBV7-4 to TRBJ2-5; D may be TRBD1 (6 bases). V lost 7 bases and J 5 bases, leaving 17 bases between the germline ends. The CDR3 loop spans 14 amino acids. Germline assignment: CDR1 SGHVT and CDR2 SQSDAQ.

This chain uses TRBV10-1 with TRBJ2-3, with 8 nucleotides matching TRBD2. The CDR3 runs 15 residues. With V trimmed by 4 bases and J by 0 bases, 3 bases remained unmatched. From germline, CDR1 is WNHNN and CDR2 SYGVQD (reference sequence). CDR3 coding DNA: TGCGCCAGCAGTGCGATAGCGGGAAGCACAGATACGCAGTATTTT. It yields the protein CASSAIAGSTDTQYF.

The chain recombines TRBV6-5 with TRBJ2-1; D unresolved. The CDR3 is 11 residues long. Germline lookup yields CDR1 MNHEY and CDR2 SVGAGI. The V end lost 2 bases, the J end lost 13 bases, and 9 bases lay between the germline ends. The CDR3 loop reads CASSYVGKQFF. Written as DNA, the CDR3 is TGTGCCAGCAGTTACGTGGGCAAACAGTTCTTC.

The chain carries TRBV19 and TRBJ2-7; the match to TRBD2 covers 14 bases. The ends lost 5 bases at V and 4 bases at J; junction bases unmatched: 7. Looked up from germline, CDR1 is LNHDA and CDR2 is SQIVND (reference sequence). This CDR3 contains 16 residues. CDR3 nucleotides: TGTGCCAGTAGTTCACAGGGACTAGCGGGAGTTTACGAGCAGTACTTC. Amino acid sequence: CASSSQGLAGVYEQYF. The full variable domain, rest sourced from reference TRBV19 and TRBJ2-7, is DGGITQSPKYLFRKEGQNVTLSCEQNLNHDAMYWYRQDPGQGLRLIYYSQIVNDFQKGDIAEGYSVSREKKESFPLTVTSAQKNPTAFYLCASSSQGLAGVYEQYFGPGTRLTVT.

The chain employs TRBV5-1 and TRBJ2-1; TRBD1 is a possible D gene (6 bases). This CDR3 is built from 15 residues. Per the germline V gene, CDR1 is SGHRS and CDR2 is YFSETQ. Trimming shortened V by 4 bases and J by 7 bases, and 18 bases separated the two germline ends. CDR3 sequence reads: CASSPGQTTSNEQFF. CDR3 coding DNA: TGCGCCAGCAGCCCGGGACAAACTACGTCAAATGAGCAGTTCTTC.

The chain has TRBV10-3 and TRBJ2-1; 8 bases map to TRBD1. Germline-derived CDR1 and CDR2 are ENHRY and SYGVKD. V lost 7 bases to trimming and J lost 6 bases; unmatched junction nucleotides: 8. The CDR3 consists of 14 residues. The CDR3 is CAITGGQVGNEQFF. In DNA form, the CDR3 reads TGTGCCATCACCGGGGGACAGGTAGGCAATGAGCAGTTCTTC.

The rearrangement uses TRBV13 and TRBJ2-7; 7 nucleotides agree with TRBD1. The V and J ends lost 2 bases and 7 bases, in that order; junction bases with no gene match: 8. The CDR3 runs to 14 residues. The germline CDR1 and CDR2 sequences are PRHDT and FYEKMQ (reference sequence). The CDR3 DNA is TGTGCCAGCAGCTTACGACAGGGCTTCGAGGAGCAGTACTTC. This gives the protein CASSLRQGFEEQYF.

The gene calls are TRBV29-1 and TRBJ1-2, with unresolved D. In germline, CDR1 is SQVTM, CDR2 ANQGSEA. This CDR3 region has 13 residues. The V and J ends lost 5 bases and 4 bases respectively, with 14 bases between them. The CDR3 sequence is CSVPSTGIYGYTF. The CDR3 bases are TGCAGCGTTCCTTCTACGGGGATCTATGGCTACACCTTC. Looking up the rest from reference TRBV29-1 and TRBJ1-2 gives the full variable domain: SAVISQKPSRDICQRGTSLTIQCQVDSQVTMMFWYRQQPGQSLTLIATANQGSEATYESGFVIDKFPISRPNLTFSTLTVSNMSPEDSSIYLCSVPSTGIYGYTFGSGTRLTVV.

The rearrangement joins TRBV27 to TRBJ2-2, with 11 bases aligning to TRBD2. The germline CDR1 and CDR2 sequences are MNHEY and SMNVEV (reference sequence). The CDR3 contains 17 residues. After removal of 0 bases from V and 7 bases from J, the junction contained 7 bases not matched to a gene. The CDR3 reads CASSLSRLAGWVGELFF. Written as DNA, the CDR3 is TGTGCCAGCAGTTTATCGCGACTAGCGGGATGGGTCGGGGAGCTGTTTTTT.

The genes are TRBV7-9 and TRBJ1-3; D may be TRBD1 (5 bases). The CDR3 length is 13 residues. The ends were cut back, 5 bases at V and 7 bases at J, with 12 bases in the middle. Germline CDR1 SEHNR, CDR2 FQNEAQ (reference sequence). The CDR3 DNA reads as TGTGCCAGCAGCGCGGGACGGATTAACACCATATATTTT. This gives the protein CASSAGRINTIYF.

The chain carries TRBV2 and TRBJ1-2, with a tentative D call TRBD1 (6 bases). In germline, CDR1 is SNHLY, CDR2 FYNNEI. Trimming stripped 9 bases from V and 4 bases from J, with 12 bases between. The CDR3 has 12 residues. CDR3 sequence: CARGGEFYGYTF. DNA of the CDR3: TGTGCCAGAGGGGGAGAATTCTATGGCTACACCTTC.

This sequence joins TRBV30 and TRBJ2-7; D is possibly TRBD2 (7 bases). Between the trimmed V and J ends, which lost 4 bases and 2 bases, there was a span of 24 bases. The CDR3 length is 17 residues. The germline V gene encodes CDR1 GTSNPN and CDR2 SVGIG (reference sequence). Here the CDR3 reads CAWTGNTGDGGPYEQYF. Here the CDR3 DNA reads TGTGCCTGGACCGGTAACACCGGGGACGGGGGGCCCTACGAGCAGTACTTC.

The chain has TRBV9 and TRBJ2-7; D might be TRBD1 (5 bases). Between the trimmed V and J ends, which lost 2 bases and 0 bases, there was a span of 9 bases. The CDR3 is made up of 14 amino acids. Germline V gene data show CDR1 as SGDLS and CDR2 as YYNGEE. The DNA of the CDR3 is TGTGCCAGCAGCGTGGGGCACAACTCCTACGAGCAGTACTTC. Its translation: CASSVGHNSYEQYF.

The DNA of the CDR3 is TGTGCCAGCAGCTTCGGCGCAGAGGAAAGTTACGAGCAGTACTTC. As protein: CASSFGAEESYEQYF. The rearrangement links TRBV7-2 to TRBJ2-7; D not certain. The CDR3 extends over 15 amino acids. V gave up 3 bases and J gave up 4 bases, with 16 bases separating them. Germline V CDR1 and CDR2: SGHTA, FQGNSA.

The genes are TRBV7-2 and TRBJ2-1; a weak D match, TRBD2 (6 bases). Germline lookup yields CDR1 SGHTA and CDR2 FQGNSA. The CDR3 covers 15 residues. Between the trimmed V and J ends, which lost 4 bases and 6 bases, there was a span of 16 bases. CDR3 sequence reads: CASSSVAGMGNEQFF. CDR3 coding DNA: TGTGCCAGCAGCTCCGTGGCGGGGATGGGCAATGAGCAGTTCTTC.

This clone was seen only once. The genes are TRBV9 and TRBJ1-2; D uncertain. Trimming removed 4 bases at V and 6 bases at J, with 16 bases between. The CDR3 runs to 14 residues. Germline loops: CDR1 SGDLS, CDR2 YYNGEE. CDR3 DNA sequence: TGTGCCAGCAGCCTTCCCGGTTCCCTGGATGGCTACACCTTC. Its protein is CASSLPGSLDGYTF.

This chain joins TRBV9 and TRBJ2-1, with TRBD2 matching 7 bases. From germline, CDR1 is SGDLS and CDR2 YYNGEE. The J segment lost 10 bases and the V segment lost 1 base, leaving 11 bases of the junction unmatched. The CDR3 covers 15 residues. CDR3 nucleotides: TGTGCCAGCAGCGTACTGGCTAGCGGTATAGACGAGCAGTTCTTC. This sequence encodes CASSVLASGIDEQFF.

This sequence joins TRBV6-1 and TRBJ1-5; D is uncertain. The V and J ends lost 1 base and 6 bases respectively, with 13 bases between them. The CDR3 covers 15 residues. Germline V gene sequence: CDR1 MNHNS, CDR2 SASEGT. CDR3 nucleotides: TGTGCCAGCAGTGAAGTTGGCGGGGTTGGTCAGCCCCAGCATTTT. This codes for CASSEVGGVGQPQHF.

CDR3 nucleotides: TGTGCCAGCAGCTTGGGCCTAGCGGGAGGGCCCGGGTACGAGCAGTACTTC. Translation: CASSLGLAGGPGYEQYF. The rearrangement joins TRBV5-8 to TRBJ2-7, with 12 bases aligning to TRBD2. Per the germline V gene, CDR1 is SGHTS and CDR2 is YDEGEE. Losses at the gene ends were 0 bases for V and 4 bases for J; bases not matched to a gene: 8. The CDR3 covers 17 residues. Full variable domain (rest looked up from reference TRBV5-8 and TRBJ2-7): EAGVTQSPTHLIKTRGQQATLRCSPISGHTSVYWYQQALGLGLQFLLWYDEGEERNRGNFPPRFSGRQFPNYSSELNVNALELEDSALYLCASSLGLAGGPGYEQYFGPGTRLTVT.

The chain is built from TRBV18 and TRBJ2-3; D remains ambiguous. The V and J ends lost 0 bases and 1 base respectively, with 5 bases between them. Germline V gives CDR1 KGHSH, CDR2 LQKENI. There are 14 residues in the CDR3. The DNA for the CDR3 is TGTGCCAGCTCACCACCGTCGGGCACAGATACGCAGTATTTT. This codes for CASSPPSGTDTQYF.

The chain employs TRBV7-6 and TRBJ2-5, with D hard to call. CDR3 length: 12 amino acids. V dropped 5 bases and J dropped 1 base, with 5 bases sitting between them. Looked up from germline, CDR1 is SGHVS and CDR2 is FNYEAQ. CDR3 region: CASSRGQETQYF. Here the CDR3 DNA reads TGTGCCAGCAGCCGAGGCCAAGAGACCCAGTACTTC.

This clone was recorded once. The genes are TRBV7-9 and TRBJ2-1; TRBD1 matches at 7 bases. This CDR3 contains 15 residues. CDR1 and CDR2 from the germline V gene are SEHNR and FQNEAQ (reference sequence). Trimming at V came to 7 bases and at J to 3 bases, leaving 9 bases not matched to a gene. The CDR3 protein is CASTVTGVLYNEQFF. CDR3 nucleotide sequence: TGTGCCAGCACCGTAACAGGGGTCCTCTACAATGAGCAGTTCTTC.

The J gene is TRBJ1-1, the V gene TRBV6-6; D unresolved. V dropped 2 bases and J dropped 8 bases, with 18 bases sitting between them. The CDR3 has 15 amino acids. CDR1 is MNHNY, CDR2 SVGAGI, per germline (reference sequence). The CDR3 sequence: CASSYPEGGLEEAFF. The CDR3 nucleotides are TGTGCCAGCAGTTACCCCGAGGGTGGCCTGGAGGAAGCTTTCTTT.

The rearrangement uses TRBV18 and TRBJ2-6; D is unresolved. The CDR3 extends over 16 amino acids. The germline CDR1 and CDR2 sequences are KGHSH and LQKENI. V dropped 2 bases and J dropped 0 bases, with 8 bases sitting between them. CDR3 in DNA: TGTGCCAGCTCACCAGTCGGGTACTCTGGGGCCAACGTCCTGACTTTC. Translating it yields CASSPVGYSGANVLTF.

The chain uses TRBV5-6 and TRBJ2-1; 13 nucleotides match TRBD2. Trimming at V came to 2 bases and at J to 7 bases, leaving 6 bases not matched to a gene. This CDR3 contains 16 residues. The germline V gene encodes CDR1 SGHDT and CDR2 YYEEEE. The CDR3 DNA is TGTGCCAGCAGCTTCCGTTGGACTAGCGGGAGTAATGAGCAGTTCTTC. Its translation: CASSFRWTSGSNEQFF.

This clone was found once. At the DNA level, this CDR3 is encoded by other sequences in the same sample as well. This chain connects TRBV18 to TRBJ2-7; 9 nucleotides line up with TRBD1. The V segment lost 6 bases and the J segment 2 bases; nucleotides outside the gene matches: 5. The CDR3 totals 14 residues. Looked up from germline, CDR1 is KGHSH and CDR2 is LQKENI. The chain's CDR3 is CASSRGQGPYEQYF. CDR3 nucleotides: TGTGCCAGCTCGCGAGGACAGGGGCCCTACGAGCAGTACTTC.

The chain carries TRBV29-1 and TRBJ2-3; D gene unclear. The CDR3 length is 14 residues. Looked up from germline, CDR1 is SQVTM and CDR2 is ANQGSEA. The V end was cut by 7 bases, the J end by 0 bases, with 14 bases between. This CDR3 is CSASRCASTDTQYF. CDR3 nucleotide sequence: TGCAGCGCGAGTCGGTGTGCTAGCACAGATACGCAGTATTTT.